The rows below give T cell receptor beta chains drawn from one sample of a study of T cell clones after liver transplantation. Using immunoSEQ multiplex PCR, the repertoire was profiled, and TCRdb retains in-frame clones only, with some absent. This sample yields about 70,000 clones, of which under 90% are seen a single time; about 0.79% belongs to the top ten. This sample comprised CD4+ T cells from blood, obtained 12 months after liver transplant. The receptors come from a human patient who received a liver transplant. Some T cells here may be from the graft donor. Each CDR3 is given with its conserved first and last residue. The D gene is left open where the match is weak. Clone size, where shown, is once, few, many, or a class for clones that have expanded.

J gene: TRBJ1-2; D gene: .; V gene: TRBV27; clone size: .; CDR3 DNA: TGTGCCAGCAGATCCGACAGCTATGGCTACACCTTC; CDR3 protein: CASRSDSYGYTF
J gene: TRBJ1-1; D gene: .; V gene: TRBV28; clone size: .; CDR3 DNA: TGTGCCAGCAGTTTCGAGACAGCTGAAGCTTTCTTT; CDR3 protein: CASSFETAEAFF
J gene: TRBJ2-7; D gene: TRBD2; V gene: TRBV6-6; clone size: .; CDR3 DNA: TGTGCCAGCAGTTACGTTTGGGGTAGCGGGATGAACGAGCAGTACTTC; CDR3 protein: CASSYVWGSGMNEQYF
J gene: TRBJ2-7; D gene: .; V gene: TRBV5-4; clone size: .; CDR3 DNA: TGTGCCAGCACCCCAGGGTCGGGCTACGAGCAGTACTTC; CDR3 protein: CASTPGSGYEQYF
J gene: TRBJ2-5; D gene: TRBD2; V gene: TRBV30; clone size: few; CDR3 DNA: TGTGCCTGGAGTGAGTGGGGGACTAGCGGGAGTAAGACCCAGTACTTC; CDR3 protein: CAWSEWGTSGSKTQYF
J gene: TRBJ2-1; D gene: TRBD1; V gene: TRBV2; clone size: .; CDR3 DNA: TGTGCCAGCAGTGAAAGGACAGGGCGTGGAAACAATGAGCAGTTCTTC; CDR3 protein: CASSERTGRGNNEQFF
J gene: TRBJ2-5; D gene: .; V gene: TRBV6-1; clone size: .; CDR3 DNA: TGTGCCAGCAGTGAAAGTATTGGCAGGGAAGAGACCCAGTACTTC; CDR3 protein: CASSESIGREETQYF
J gene: TRBJ1-2; D gene: TRBD1; V gene: TRBV11-2; clone size: .; CDR3 DNA: TGTGCCAGCACCGGTATGGACAGGGAAGGAGTTGCTAACTATGGCTACACCTTC; CDR3 protein: CASTGMDREGVANYGYTF
J gene: TRBJ2-7; D gene: TRBD2; V gene: TRBV2; clone size: .; CDR3 DNA: TGTGCCAGCACCGGACGAGCGGGGTCCTACGAGCAGTACTTC; CDR3 protein: CASTGRAGSYEQYF
J gene: TRBJ1-2; D gene: TRBD1; V gene: TRBV30; clone size: .; CDR3 DNA: TGTGCCTGGAGGGGGGACAGCTATGGCTACACCTTC; CDR3 protein: CAWRGDSYGYTF
J gene: TRBJ1-2; D gene: TRBD1; V gene: TRBV5-5; clone size: .; CDR3 DNA: TGTGCCAGCAGCTCCCTTCCTAGGGGACAGAGAAACTATGGCTACACCTTC; CDR3 protein: CASSSLPRGQRNYGYTF
J gene: TRBJ2-3; D gene: .; V gene: TRBV2; clone size: .; CDR3 DNA: TGTGCCAGCAGTGTCGGGGTTGCAGATACGCAGTATTTT; CDR3 protein: CASSVGVADTQYF
J gene: TRBJ1-5; D gene: .; V gene: TRBV14; clone size: .; CDR3 DNA: TGTGCCAGCAGCCAAGACCATAGGATGCCCCAGCATTTT; CDR3 protein: CASSQDHRMPQHF
J gene: TRBJ1-4; D gene: .; V gene: TRBV6-5; clone size: .; CDR3 DNA: TGTGCCACCAAACCCTCCCGGGCTCATGAAAAACTGTTTTTT; CDR3 protein: CATKPSRAHEKLFF
J gene: TRBJ1-1; D gene: TRBD1; V gene: TRBV28; clone size: .; CDR3 DNA: TGTGCCAGCAGTGACGGACAGGGCAGGATGAACACTGAAGCTTTCTTT; CDR3 protein: CASSDGQGRMNTEAFF
J gene: TRBJ2-1; D gene: .; V gene: TRBV7-9; clone size: .; CDR3 DNA: TGTGCCAGCAAGGGGCTCGGAGTGGGGGCTTCCTACAATGAGCAGTTCTTC; CDR3 protein: CASKGLGVGASYNEQFF
J gene: TRBJ1-2; D gene: .; V gene: TRBV28; clone size: .; CDR3 DNA: TGTGCCAGCAGTTTTATGGTCTATGGCTACACCTTC; CDR3 protein: CASSFMVYGYTF
J gene: TRBJ1-1; D gene: .; V gene: TRBV11-2; clone size: few; CDR3 DNA: TGTGCCAGCAGGTCGGGGGCTGGGAACACTGAAGCTTTCTTT; CDR3 protein: CASRSGAGNTEAFF
J gene: TRBJ1-5; D gene: TRBD1; V gene: TRBV15; clone size: .; CDR3 DNA: TGTGCCACCAGCAGAGATCCGACAGGGGTCGGGCAGCCCCAGCATTTT; CDR3 protein: CATSRDPTGVGQPQHF